The 25 T cell receptor beta chains below come from one sample, sequenced in a study of cytomegalovirus exposure and HLA in healthy donors. Sequencing was performed with immunoSEQ multiplex PCR; in TCRdb, only in-frame clones are kept and a portion is missing. The sample yields under 400,000 clones, about nine tenths seen once. Sequencing was performed on PBMCs. The receptors derive from a woman aged 18 to 35 in good health and CMV-seronegative.

This clone has just one count. The chain links TRBV2 to TRBJ1-1, with TRBD1 matching 7 bases. Germline lookup yields CDR1 SNHLY and CDR2 FYNNEI. The CDR3 extends over 13 amino acids. V shed 6 bases and J 1 base; nucleotides not matched to a gene: 2. DNA for the CDR3: TGTGCCAGCAGACAGGGGCCGAACACTGAAGCTTTCTTT. It yields the protein CASRQGPNTEAFF.

The J gene is TRBJ2-1, the V gene TRBV7-9; 12 nucleotides align to TRBD2. CDR1 and CDR2 from the germline V gene are SEHNR and FQNEAQ (reference sequence). V trimming: 1 base; J trimming: 6 bases; junction bases outside the gene matches: 10. The CDR3 extends over 18 amino acids. The CDR3 coding sequence is TGTGCCAGCAGCTTAGTGGCCCTAGCGGGGGGGTATATCAATGAGCAGTTCTTC. This sequence encodes CASSLVALAGGYINEQFF.

The V gene is TRBV6-6, the J gene TRBJ2-1; weak D call: TRBD2 (5 bases). This CDR3 has 15 amino acids. Trimming removed 0 bases at V and 4 bases at J, with 10 bases between. Germline values: CDR1 MNHNY, CDR2 SVGAGI (reference sequence). The CDR3 sequence is CASSYSPGEYNEQFF. The DNA for the CDR3 is TGTGCCAGCAGTTACTCGCCCGGGGAATACAATGAGCAGTTCTTC.

This clone was counted between two and nine times. This chain uses TRBV6-4 with TRBJ1-1; D remains ambiguous. Germline V gene lookup returns CDR1 MRHNA and CDR2 SNTAGT. The V gene lost 0 bases and the J gene lost 0 bases, with 20 bases spanning the gap. The CDR3 spans 19 residues. The DNA for the CDR3 is TGTGCCAGCAGTGACTCGCGGATGTCTTTCGGTTGGATGAACACTGAAGCTTTCTTT. Protein sequence: CASSDSRMSFGWMNTEAFF.

The genes are TRBV7-9 and TRBJ1-2; tentatively, D is TRBD1 (6 bases). Trimming removed 4 bases from V and 4 bases from J, with 16 bases in between. CDR3 length: 15 residues. Germline V lookup: CDR1 SEHNR, CDR2 FQNEAQ (reference sequence). In nucleotides, the CDR3 is TGTGCCAGCAGCTCATCCGGCGGGGGCGCCTATGGCTACACCTTC. Its protein is CASSSSGGGAYGYTF.

This clone is a singleton in its sample. The chain carries TRBV27 and TRBJ1-1; 7 positions agree with TRBD1. Germline V CDR1 and CDR2: MNHEY, SMNVEV (reference sequence). With 6 bases clipped from V and 4 bases from J, the junction kept 8 bases outside the gene matches. The CDR3 loop spans 14 amino acids. The CDR3 bases are TGTGCCAGCAGCATCAGGGGGGCTTTCACTGAAGCTTTCTTT. It specifies CASSIRGAFTEAFF.

A few counts support this clone. The chain recombines TRBV7-7 with TRBJ2-5; 8 bases align to TRBD1. V shed 3 bases and J 1 base; nucleotides not matched to a gene: 1. This CDR3 is built from 14 residues. Germline V gene lookup returns CDR1 SSHAT and CDR2 FNYEAQ (reference sequence). The CDR3, as DNA: TGTGCCAGCAGCTTCGGACAGGGCCAAGAGACCCAGTACTTC. Protein product: CASSFGQGQETQYF. Full variable domain (remainder filled in from reference TRBV7-7 and TRBJ2-5): GAGVSQSPRYKVTKRGQDVTLRCDPISSHATLYWYQQALGQGPEFLTYFNYEAQPDKSGLPSDRFSAERPEGSISTLTIQRTEQRDSAMYRCASSFGQGQETQYFGPGTRLLVL.

This chain connects TRBV9 to TRBJ2-2; no reliable D call. Germline V gene data show CDR1 as SGDLS and CDR2 as YYNGEE. The CDR3 covers 14 residues. V lost 0 bases and J lost 2, with 5 bases in between. The CDR3 DNA follows: TGTGCCAGCAGCGTAGCAACAAACACCGGGGAGCTGTTTTTT. Translating gives CASSVATNTGELFF. The variable domain in full, completed from reference TRBV9 and TRBJ2-2, reads DSGVTQTPKHLITATGQRVTLRCSPRSGDLSVYWYQQSLDQGLQFLIQYYNGEERAKGNILERFSAQQFPDLHSELNLSSLELGDSALYFCASSVATNTGELFFGEGSRLTVL.

V is TRBV6-5 and J is TRBJ1-4; D may be TRBD1 (6 bases). The CDR3 contains 15 residues. Germline-derived CDR1 and CDR2 are MNHEY and SVGAGI. The ends were cut back, 6 bases at V and 7 bases at J, with 18 bases in the middle. The CDR3 region has the DNA TGTGCCAGCAGGGACGGGGGGCGCCGCCGTGAAAAACTGTTTTTT. It is translated as CASRDGGRRREKLFF.

This chain links TRBV7-9 with TRBJ1-2, with D possibly matching TRBD1 (5 bases). The V end lost 1 base, the J end lost 6 bases, and 18 bases lay between the germline ends. CDR3 length equals 16 residues. The germline V gene encodes CDR1 SEHNR and CDR2 FQNEAQ (reference sequence). DNA of the CDR3: TGTGCCAGCAGCTTAGGGACAATGAAGGGAGGTAATGGCTACACCTTC. Its protein is CASSLGTMKGGNGYTF.

This clone showed up just once. V usage is TRBV27 and J usage is TRBJ2-7, with 10 bases aligning to TRBD2. This CDR3 comprises 16 residues. V was clipped by 3 bases and J by 0 bases; unmatched bases: 5. Germline V CDR1 and CDR2: MNHEY, SMNVEV (reference sequence). The CDR3 coding sequence is TGTGCCAGCAGTTTGTCTAGCGGGAGCCCCTCCTACGAGCAGTACTTC. Amino acid sequence: CASSLSSGSPSYEQYF.

The chain carries TRBV30 and TRBJ1-2; 8 nucleotides line up with TRBD1. V dropped 1 base and J dropped 7; count of bases not matched to a gene: 5. CDR1 is GTSNPN and CDR2 is SVGIG in the germline V gene (reference sequence). The CDR3 has 13 amino acids. The CDR3 DNA sequence: TGTGCCTGGAGTGCCCGGACAGGGTCTGGCTACACCTTC. Protein: CAWSARTGSGYTF. The whole variable domain, filled in from reference TRBV30 and TRBJ1-2, reads SQTIHQWPATLVQPVGSPLSLECTVEGTSNPNLYWYRQAAGRGLQLLFYSVGIGQISSEVPQNLSASRPQDRQFILSSKKLLLSDSGFYLCAWSARTGSGYTFGSGTRLTVV.

The chain carries TRBV29-1 and TRBJ2-7; 10 bases agree with TRBD1. V trimming: 0 bases; J trimming: 2 bases; junction bases outside the gene matches: 7. CDR1 SQVTM and CDR2 ANQGSEA come from the germline V gene. This CDR3 comprises 16 residues. DNA of the CDR3: TGCAGCGTTGAAGACGGGCGACAGGGGGCGGCCTACGAGCAGTACTTC. It yields the protein CSVEDGRQGAAYEQYF.

The J gene is TRBJ2-1, the V gene TRBV6-1; 9 nucleotides align to TRBD2. Trimming removed 7 bases from V and 4 bases from J; junction bases left unmatched: 5. Germline assignment: CDR1 MNHNS and CDR2 SASEGT. The CDR3 is made up of 14 amino acids. The CDR3 reads CASTRLAEYNEQFF. The CDR3 DNA is TGTGCCAGCACCCGACTAGCGGAATACAATGAGCAGTTCTTC.

The V and J genes are TRBV19 and TRBJ1-1; TRBD1 is a possible D gene (6 bases). This CDR3 region has 16 residues. Germline V gives CDR1 LNHDA, CDR2 SQIVND (reference sequence). V was trimmed by 1 base and J by 3 bases, leaving 15 bases between them. CDR3 sequence: CASSIGPGARDTEAFF. CDR3 coding DNA: TGTGCCAGTAGTATAGGCCCAGGGGCGCGGGACACTGAAGCTTTCTTT.

This chain connects TRBV28 to TRBJ1-5; 8 bases line up with TRBD1. In germline, CDR1 is MDHEN, CDR2 SYDVKM. The ends lost 6 bases at V and 1 base at J; junction bases unmatched: 8. CDR3 size: 16 residues. CDR3 sequence reads: CASSPGQGRSNQPQHF. CDR3 in DNA: TGTGCCAGCAGCCCTGGACAGGGACGAAGCAATCAGCCCCAGCATTTT. The full variable domain, with the rest looked up from reference TRBV28 and TRBJ1-5, is DVKVTQSSRYLVKRTGEKVFLECVQDMDHENMFWYRQDPGLGLRLIYFSYDVKMKEKGDIPEGYSVSREKKERFSLILESASTNQTSMYLCASSPGQGRSNQPQHFGDGTRLSIL.

The V call is TRBV19, the J call TRBJ1-1; 9 nucleotides agree with TRBD1. The V gene end was trimmed by 5 bases and the J gene end by 4 bases; junction bases not matched to a gene: 2. The CDR3 is 13 residues long. The germline V gene has CDR1 LNHDA and CDR2 SQIVND (reference sequence). The CDR3 is CASSSDRGTEAFF. For the CDR3, the DNA is TGTGCCAGTAGTTCGGACAGGGGCACTGAAGCTTTCTTT.

V gene TRBV5-1 combines with J gene TRBJ1-1, with a possible D match to TRBD1 (5 bases). V was pared by 0 bases and J by 0 bases, with 15 bases between. The CDR3 is made up of 17 amino acids. CDR1 and CDR2 from the germline V gene are SGHRS and YFSETQ. Written as DNA, the CDR3 is TGCGCCAGCAGCTTGGGGTTAAGACAGAGCTTGAACACTGAAGCTTTCTTT. Its protein is CASSLGLRQSLNTEAFF. Looking up the rest from reference TRBV5-1 and TRBJ1-1 gives the full variable domain: KAGVTQTPRYLIKTRGQQVTLSCSPISGHRSVSWYQQTPGQGLQFLFEYFSETQRNKGNFPGRFSGRQFSNSRSEMNVSTLELGDSALYLCASSLGLRQSLNTEAFFGQGTRLTVV.

The V gene is TRBV21-1, the J gene TRBJ1-1. TRBV21-1 is a pseudogene locus. CDR3 length equals 15 residues. CDR3 DNA: TGTGCCAGCAGCAAGACTATAACAGTGAACACTGAAGCTTTCTTT. Its protein is CASSKTITVNTEAFF.

This clone was detected once. V and J are TRBV6-5 and TRBJ1-1, with D tentatively TRBD1 (5 bases). The CDR3 is 13 residues long. Germline loops: CDR1 MNHEY, CDR2 SVGAGI. Between the trimmed V and J ends, which lost 5 bases and 6 bases, there was a span of 13 bases. CDR3 sequence reads: CASSSPGGPEAFF. CDR3 nucleotides: TGTGCCAGCAGTAGTCCGGGGGGTCCTGAAGCTTTCTTT.

V and J are TRBV6-5 and TRBJ2-1; D might be TRBD1 (7 bases). Trimming removed 6 bases at V and 4 bases at J, with 16 bases between. The CDR3 is 15 amino acids. The germline CDR1 and CDR2 sequences are MNHEY and SVGAGI. Here the CDR3 reads CASSLRQGLYNEQFF. CDR3 nucleotides: TGTGCCAGCAGCCTAAGACAGGGACTGTACAATGAGCAGTTCTTC.

V and J are TRBV27 and TRBJ2-3; 12 bases align to TRBD1. V was pared by 7 bases and J by 6 bases, with 11 bases of the junction left unmatched. The CDR3 is made up of 16 amino acids. Germline CDR1 and CDR2: MNHEY and SMNVEV (reference sequence). CDR3 in DNA: TGTGCCAGCACCGAGCCGGGACAGGGGGCGGGGGATACGCAGTATTTT. This codes for CASTEPGQGAGDTQYF.

The chain uses TRBV5-4 and TRBJ2-7; 9 bases agree with TRBD1. This CDR3 is 15 amino acids long. The V and J ends lost 4 bases and 5 bases, in that order; junction bases with no gene match: 10. The germline V gene has CDR1 SGHNT and CDR2 YYREEE (reference sequence). The CDR3, as DNA: TGTGCCAGCAGCCCAGGGACAGGGAGAGGAAACGAGCAGTACTTC. Translated: CASSPGTGRGNEQYF.

V and J are TRBV19 and TRBJ1-3; the D is unclear. Trimming cost V 2 bases and J 4 bases, with 9 bases left between them. The length of the CDR3 is 14 residues. Per the germline V gene, CDR1 is LNHDA and CDR2 is SQIVND (reference sequence). The CDR3 DNA reads TGTGCCAGTAGTATACGGTCGGGAGGAAACACCATATATTTT. Translated, it gives CASSIRSGGNTIYF.

The V gene is TRBV23-1, the J gene TRBJ2-5, with 7 bases that match TRBD1. TRBV23-1 is classed as an ORF, of uncertain function. CDR3 size: 14 residues. Trimming at V came to 6 bases and at J to 4 bases, leaving 8 bases not matched to a gene. The CDR3 protein is CASSMGAGGETQYF. The CDR3 coding sequence is TGCGCCAGCAGCATGGGGGCAGGGGGAGAGACCCAGTACTTC.